This TCR beta chain was captured in a study of blood T cell repertoires in COVID-19. About the research overall: Some COVID-19 samples were acute and others convalescent; all came from the United States, Italy and Spain.

This clone was seen a few times. The CDR3 covers 13 residues. With 7 bases clipped from V and 4 bases from J, the junction kept 1 base outside the gene matches. Germline values: CDR1 WNHNN, CDR2 SYGVQD (reference sequence). Only in-frame clones appear in the TCRdb table, and some are missing; sequencing was by immunoSEQ multiplex PCR. The data contain tens of thousands of clones, 70% to 80% of them singletons. Sequencing was carried out using peripheral blood. The sequence was collected from a man aged 80 or over with acute or convalescent COVID-19. This rearrangement joins TRBV10-1 to TRBJ2-2; TRBD1 aligns across 9 bases. CDR3 protein: CASKGQGTGELFF. The CDR3 DNA is TGCGCCAGCAAGGGACAGGGCACCGGGGAGCTGTTTTTT.